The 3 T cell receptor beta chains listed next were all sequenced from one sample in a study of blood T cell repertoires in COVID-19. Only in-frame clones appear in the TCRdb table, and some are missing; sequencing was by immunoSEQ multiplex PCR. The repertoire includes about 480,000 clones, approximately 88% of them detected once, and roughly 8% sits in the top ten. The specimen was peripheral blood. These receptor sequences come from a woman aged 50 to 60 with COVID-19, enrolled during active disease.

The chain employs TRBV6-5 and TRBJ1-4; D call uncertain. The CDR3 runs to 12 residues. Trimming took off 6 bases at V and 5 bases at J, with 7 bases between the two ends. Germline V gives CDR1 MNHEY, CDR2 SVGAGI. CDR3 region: CASRAPNEKLFF. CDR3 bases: TGTGCCAGCAGGGCACCCAATGAAAAACTGTTTTTT.

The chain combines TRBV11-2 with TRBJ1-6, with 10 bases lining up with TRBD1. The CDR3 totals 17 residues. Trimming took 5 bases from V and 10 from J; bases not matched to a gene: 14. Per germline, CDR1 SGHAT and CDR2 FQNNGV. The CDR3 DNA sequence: TGTGCCAGCAGCCGTTCACCGACAGGGGGCGTAGGGTCACCCCTCCACTTT. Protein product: CASSRSPTGGVGSPLHF.

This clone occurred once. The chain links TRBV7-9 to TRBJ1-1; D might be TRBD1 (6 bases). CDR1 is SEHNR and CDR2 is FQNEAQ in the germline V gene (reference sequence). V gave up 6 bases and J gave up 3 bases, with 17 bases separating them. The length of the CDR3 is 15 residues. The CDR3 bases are TGTGCCAGCAGTAGAAGGGTAGGGGGGGACACTGAAGCTTTCTTT. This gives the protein CASSRRVGGDTEAFF.